A selection of T cell receptor beta chains follows, all from one sample in a study of blood T cell repertoires in COVID-19. Only in-frame clones appear in the TCRdb table, and some are missing; sequencing was by immunoSEQ multiplex PCR. The data contain around 140,000 clones, around 86% of them singletons. Input material: PBMCs or T cells enriched from blood (not recorded which). These receptors came from a man between 45 and 60 years old who had recovered from COVID-19. CDR3s include the opening cysteine and the closing phenylalanine or tryptophan. The D gene is left open where the match is weak. Not every row has a clone size; where given, it reads once, few, many or a size class.

d_gene	v_gene	j_gene	abundance	CDR3aa	CDR3nt
-	TRBV15	TRBJ2-5	-	CATKGGYQETQYF	TGTGCCACCAAAGGAGGCTACCAAGAGACCCAGTACTTC
-	TRBV5-4	TRBJ2-2	-	CASSLTTWSTGELFF	TGTGCCAGCAGCTTAACGACCTGGAGCACCGGGGAGCTGTTTTTT
-	TRBV30	TRBJ2-7	-	CAWSYSRQSYEQYF	TGTGCCTGGAGTTACTCCAGACAGTCCTACGAGCAGTACTTC
-	TRBV15	TRBJ1-5	once	CATSRVRSGGQPQHF	TGTGCCACCAGCAGAGTACGTTCGGGGGGTCAGCCCCAGCATTTT
-	TRBV19	TRBJ2-1	-	CASRRGHNEQFF	TGTGCCAGTCGTCGCGGGCACAATGAGCAGTTCTTC
-	TRBV5-1	TRBJ2-1	-	CASSAAGLNYNEQFF	TGCGCCAGCAGCGCTGCGGGGTTAAATTACAATGAGCAGTTCTTC
-	TRBV5-4	TRBJ2-1	-	CASSPAPRSSYNEQFF	TGTGCCAGCAGCCCTGCCCCCCGTAGCTCCTACAATGAGCAGTTCTTC
-	TRBV5-1	TRBJ2-3	-	CASSLSASATDTQYF	TGCGCCAGCAGCTTGTCCGCTAGCGCCACAGATACGCAGTATTTT
TRBD2	TRBV11-2	TRBJ2-3	-	CASSTSSGRRTDTQYF	TGTGCCAGCAGCACCTCTAGCGGGAGGCGCACAGATACGCAGTATTTT
-	TRBV7-9	TRBJ2-1	-	CASSLELSYNEQFF	TGTGCCAGCAGCTTAGAACTAAGCTACAATGAGCAGTTCTTC
-	TRBV7-9	TRBJ1-2	-	CASSLNPGLNYGYTF	TGTGCCAGCAGCCTCAACCCGGGTCTGAACTATGGCTACACCTTC
-	TRBV7-2	TRBJ1-5	-	CASSLARNQPQHF	TGTGCCAGCAGCTTAGCCAGGAATCAGCCCCAGCATTTT
TRBD2	TRBV28	TRBJ2-2	-	CASGSGLAGVRQHTGELFF	TGTGCCAGCGGGTCTGGACTAGCGGGAGTAAGGCAGCACACCGGGGAGCTGTTTTTT
-	TRBV5-1	TRBJ2-2	-	CASSLTGRGTGELFF	TGCGCCAGCAGCTTGACAGGGAGAGGCACCGGGGAGCTGTTTTTT
-	TRBV9	TRBJ1-6	-	CASSVDDVRNSPLHF	TGTGCCAGCAGCGTAGACGATGTGAGGAATTCACCCCTCCACTTT
TRBD1	TRBV5-1	TRBJ2-7	-	CASSLQGTYEQYF	TGCGCCAGCAGTTTACAGGGGACCTACGAGCAGTACTTC
-	TRBV27	TRBJ2-3	-	CASSLREFRTDTQYF	TGTGCCAGCAGTTTACGGGAGTTCCGCACAGATACGCAGTATTTT
-	TRBV28	TRBJ2-5	-	CASRSDEEGRPQYF	TGTGCCAGCAGGTCAGACGAGGAAGGTAGGCCCCAGTACTTC
TRBD1	TRBV19	TRBJ2-2	-	CASRQGAGTGELFF	TGTGCCAGTCGACAGGGGGCCGGCACCGGGGAGCTGTTTTTT
TRBD1	TRBV24-1	TRBJ1-2	-	CATSDPGQGYGYTF	TGTGCCACCAGTGATCCGGGACAGGGCTATGGCTACACCTTC
TRBD1	TRBV15	TRBJ2-5	once	CATSGLGTAQETQYF	TGTGCCACCAGCGGGCTAGGGACAGCTCAAGAGACCCAGTACTTC
-	TRBV14	TRBJ2-1	-	CASSLRQDSTYNEQFF	TGTGCCAGCAGCCTCCGGCAAGACAGTACCTACAATGAGCAGTTCTTC
TRBD1	TRBV29-1	TRBJ2-2	-	CSVVRTGNTGELFF	TGCAGCGTTGTTCGGACAGGGAACACCGGGGAGCTGTTTTTT
TRBD1	TRBV27	TRBJ1-6	-	CASRDRGYDSPLHF	TGTGCCAGCAGGGACAGGGGGTACGATTCACCCCTCCACTTT
TRBD2	TRBV7-2	TRBJ2-5	-	CASSYSGRGETQYF	TGTGCCAGCAGTTATAGCGGGAGGGGAGAGACCCAGTACTTC
TRBD2	TRBV5-1	TRBJ2-1	-	CASSSFSGSRRNEQFF	TGCGCCAGCAGCTCGTTCAGCGGGAGTAGGAGAAATGAGCAGTTCTTC
TRBD2	TRBV7-6	TRBJ2-5	-	CASSPGASGAPGETQYF	TGTGCCAGCAGCCCGGGGGCTAGCGGGGCCCCAGGGGAGACCCAGTACTTC